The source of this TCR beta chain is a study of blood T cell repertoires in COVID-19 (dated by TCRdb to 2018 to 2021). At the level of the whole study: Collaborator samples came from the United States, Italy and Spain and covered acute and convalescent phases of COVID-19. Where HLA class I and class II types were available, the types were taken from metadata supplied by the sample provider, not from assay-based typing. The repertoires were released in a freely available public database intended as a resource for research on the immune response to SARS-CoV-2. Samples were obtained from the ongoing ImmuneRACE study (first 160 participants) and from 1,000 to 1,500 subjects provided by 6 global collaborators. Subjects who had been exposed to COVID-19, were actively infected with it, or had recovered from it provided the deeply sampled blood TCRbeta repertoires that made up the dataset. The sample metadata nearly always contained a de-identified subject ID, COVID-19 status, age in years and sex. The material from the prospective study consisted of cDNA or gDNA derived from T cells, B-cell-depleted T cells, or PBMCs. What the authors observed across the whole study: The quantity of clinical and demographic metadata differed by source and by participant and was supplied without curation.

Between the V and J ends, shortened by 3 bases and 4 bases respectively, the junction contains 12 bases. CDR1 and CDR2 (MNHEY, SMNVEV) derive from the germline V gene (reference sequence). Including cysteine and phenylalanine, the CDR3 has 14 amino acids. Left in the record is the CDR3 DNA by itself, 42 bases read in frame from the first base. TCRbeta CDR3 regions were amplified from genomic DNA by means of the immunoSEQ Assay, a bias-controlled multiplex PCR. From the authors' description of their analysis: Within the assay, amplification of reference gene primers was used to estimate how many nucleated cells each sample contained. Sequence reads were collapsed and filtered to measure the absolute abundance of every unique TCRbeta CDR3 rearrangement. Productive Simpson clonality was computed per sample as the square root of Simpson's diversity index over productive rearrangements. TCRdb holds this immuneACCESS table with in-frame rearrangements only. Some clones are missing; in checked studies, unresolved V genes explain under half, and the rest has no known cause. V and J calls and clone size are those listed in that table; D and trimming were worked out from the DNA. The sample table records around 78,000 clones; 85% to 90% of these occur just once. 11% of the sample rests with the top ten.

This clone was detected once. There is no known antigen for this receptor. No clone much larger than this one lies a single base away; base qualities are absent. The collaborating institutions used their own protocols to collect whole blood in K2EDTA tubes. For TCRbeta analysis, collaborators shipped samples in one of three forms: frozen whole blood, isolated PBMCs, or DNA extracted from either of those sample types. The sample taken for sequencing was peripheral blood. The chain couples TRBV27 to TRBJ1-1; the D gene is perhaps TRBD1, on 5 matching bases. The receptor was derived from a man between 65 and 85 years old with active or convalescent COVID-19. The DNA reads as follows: TGTGCCAGCAGTTTCACGGGCAGGGTCACTGAAGCTTTCTTT. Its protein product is CASSFTGRVTEAFF.